This passage covers 7 T cell receptor beta chains from one sample sequenced in a study of cytomegalovirus exposure and HLA in healthy donors. Primers for the PCR totalled 60 Vbeta and 13 Jbeta. Data came from immunoSEQ multiplex PCR; TCRdb stores just in-frame clones and leaves some out. This sample carries roughly 200,000 clones, over 65% of them seen once, and the ten largest clones take less than 2%. Sequenced material: PBMCs. The source of these receptors is a woman in her twenties or thirties in good health and CMV-seronegative.

The rearrangement uses TRBV12-5 and TRBJ2-3; 13 nucleotides match TRBD2. Germline V gives CDR1 LGHNT, CDR2 FRNRAP. V lost 5 bases and J lost 4; bases outside the gene matches: 6. This CDR3 region has 16 residues. CDR3 bases: TGTGCTAGTGGTCCAGGACTAGCGGGAGAGGCAGATACGCAGTATTTT. It specifies CASGPGLAGEADTQYF.

The chain couples TRBV5-1 to TRBJ1-1; possible D gene TRBD1, 6 bases. The CDR3 has 14 amino acids. V lost 4 bases, J lost 5 bases, and 15 bases lay in between. CDR1 and CDR2 (germline): SGHRS, YFSETQ. The CDR3 spells CASSPAGGATEAFF. In DNA, the CDR3 is TGCGCCAGCAGCCCCGCCGGGGGGGCGACTGAAGCTTTCTTT.

V usage is TRBV19 and J usage is TRBJ2-7; 8 bases line up with TRBD2. With V trimmed by 3 bases and J by 0 bases, 4 bases remained unmatched. The CDR3 runs to 15 residues. The germline V gene has CDR1 LNHDA and CDR2 SQIVND (reference sequence). This CDR3 reads CASSISRGGSYEQYF. CDR3 nucleotides: TGTGCCAGTAGTATCTCCCGGGGGGGCTCCTACGAGCAGTACTTC.

The chain carries TRBV5-5 and TRBJ1-5, with D maybe TRBD1 (5 bases). CDR1 and CDR2 (germline): SGHKS, YYEKEE (reference sequence). V lost 3 bases and J lost 1, with 14 bases in between. The CDR3 extends over 16 amino acids. CDR3 loop: CASSYIGGESNQPQHF. The CDR3 nucleotides are TGTGCCAGCAGCTACATTGGGGGGGAGAGCAATCAGCCCCAGCATTTT.

The DNA for the CDR3 is TGCGCCAGCAGCTTGGGGCAGGGGGTAATTAATGAAAAACTGTTTTTT. Protein sequence: CASSLGQGVINEKLFF. V usage is TRBV5-1 and J usage is TRBJ1-4; 7 nucleotides align to TRBD1. Trimming took 0 bases from V and 4 from J; bases not matched to a gene: 6. The CDR3 is 16 amino acids. Per germline, CDR1 SGHRS and CDR2 YFSETQ.

This sequence joins TRBV4-1 and TRBJ2-7, with 11 positions matching TRBD2. Trimming removed 3 bases from V and 3 bases from J; junction bases left unmatched: 7. CDR3 length: 16 amino acids. Germline lookup yields CDR1 MGHRA and CDR2 YSYEKL. The CDR3 DNA reads as TGCGCCAGCAGCCACTTAACTAGCGGGAGAGTCTACGAGCAGTACTTC. Its protein product is CASSHLTSGRVYEQYF.

This chain links TRBV6-5 with TRBJ2-7, with 10 bases identical to TRBD2. The CDR3 is 13 residues long. Germline assignment: CDR1 MNHEY and CDR2 SVGAGI. The ends lost 8 bases at V and 7 bases at J; junction bases unmatched: 8. The CDR3 is CASVAGGGREQYF. CDR3 bases: TGTGCCAGCGTAGCGGGGGGAGGTCGAGAGCAGTACTTC.